Listed here are 13 T cell receptor beta chains from one sample, sequenced in a study of CD8 T cells in Susac syndrome. When the RNA was reverse transcribed, random hexamers were used with an input of about 0.5 to 1 ug. One entry per CDR3 protein results from TCRdb running MiXCR on the immunoSEQ multiplex PCR reads. The table includes over 300,000 distinct CDR3 sequences, about 91% detected once. Sequencing was carried out using CD4+ T cells from PBMCs. The origin of the receptors is a human donor with multiple sclerosis.

CDR3 in amino acids: CASSRTGLGHEQYF. CDR3 DNA: TGCGCCAGCAGTAGAACAGGGCTGGGCCACGAGCAGTACTTC. V is TRBV5-1 and J is TRBJ2-7; possible D gene TRBD1, 6 bases. Germline loops: CDR1 SGHRS, CDR2 YFSETQ. This CDR3 has 14 residues. The V and J ends lost 5 bases and 5 bases respectively, with 17 bases between them.

The V and J genes are TRBV30 and TRBJ2-1; D is possibly TRBD2 (7 bases). The CDR3 runs to 15 residues. Germline V gene data show CDR1 as GTSNPN and CDR2 as SVGIG (reference sequence). V shed 5 bases and J shed 8 bases, with 22 bases lying between them. This CDR3 reads CAWAGGGAGAYEQFF. CDR3 sequence (DNA): TGTGCCTGGGCCGGAGGGGGGGCTGGAGCGTATGAGCAGTTCTTC.

This chain connects TRBV4-3 to TRBJ2-4; D is unresolved. The CDR3 spans 15 residues. Germline CDR1 and CDR2: LGHNA and YSLEER. Trimming took 0 bases from V and 6 from J, leaving 12 bases between them. The CDR3 region has the DNA TGCGCCAGCAGCCAAGATCCAGGTACCCCAAACATTCAGTACTTC. Translating gives CASSQDPGTPNIQYF.

In DNA form, the CDR3 reads TGTGCCAGCAGCCTCGGGTCTTACACAGATACGCAGTATTTT. It specifies CASSLGSYTDTQYF. This chain joins TRBV7-3 and TRBJ2-3, with no clear D. V lost 5 bases and J lost 2, with 11 bases in between. The CDR3 sequence is 14 residues long. Germline V CDR1 and CDR2: SGHTA, FQGTGA. Complete variable domain (other parts from reference TRBV7-3 and TRBJ2-3): GAGVSQTPSNKVTEKGKYVELRCDPISGHTALYWYRQSLGQGPEFLIYFQGTGAADDSGLPNDRFFAVRPEGSVSTLKIQRTERGDSAVYLCASSLGSYTDTQYFGPGTRLTVL.

This chain connects TRBV3-1 to TRBJ2-3, with a tentative D call TRBD2 (6 bases). Germline-derived CDR1 and CDR2 are LGHDT and YNNKEL (reference sequence). Trimming pared 1 base from V and 4 bases from J, leaving 12 bases between. The length of the CDR3 is 15 residues. The CDR3 nucleotides are TGTGCCAGCAGCCAAGGGCAGTCTAGCGCAGATACGCAGTATTTT. It translates to CASSQGQSSADTQYF.

This clonotype was observed a single time. The CDR3 sequence: CASSGQGLPLHF. DNA for the CDR3: TGTGCCAGCAGTGGACAGGGACTACCCCTCCACTTT. The genes are TRBV6-1 and TRBJ1-6; 7 nucleotides match TRBD1. From germline, CDR1 is MNHNS and CDR2 SASEGT. The CDR3 runs 12 residues. The V segment lost 4 bases and the J segment 12 bases; nucleotides outside the gene matches: 3.

The V gene is TRBV4-1, the J gene TRBJ1-2; 11 positions match TRBD1. This CDR3 spans 15 amino acids. The germline V gene has CDR1 MGHRA and CDR2 YSYEKL. V lost 2 bases and J lost 8; bases outside the gene matches: 7. This chain's CDR3 is CASSQFGQGAWGYTF. CDR3 sequence (DNA): TGCGCCAGCAGCCAATTCGGACAGGGGGCTTGGGGCTACACCTTC.

The genes are TRBV7-9 and TRBJ1-6, with D uncertain. CDR3 size: 13 residues. Trimming took off 8 bases at V and 10 bases at J, with 15 bases between the two ends. Germline V gives CDR1 SEHNR, CDR2 FQNEAQ (reference sequence). CDR3 region: CASYDQAGSPLHF. The DNA of the CDR3 is TGTGCCAGCTATGACCAGGCGGGGTCACCCCTCCACTTT.

J is TRBJ1-1 and V is TRBV23-1; 8 bases are shared with TRBD1. TRBV23-1 is marked as an open reading frame, function uncertain. With 1 base clipped from V and 2 bases from J, the junction kept 6 bases outside the gene matches. CDR3 size: 16 residues. This CDR3 reads CASSQWHRGDNTEAFF. Here the CDR3 DNA reads TGCGCCAGCAGTCAATGGCACAGGGGGGACAACACTGAAGCTTTCTTT.

The chain combines TRBV20-1 with TRBJ1-5; 8 nucleotides agree with TRBD1. The V and J ends lost 5 bases and 4 bases, in that order; junction bases with no gene match: 7. CDR1 is DFQATT, CDR2 SNEGSKA, per germline (reference sequence). The CDR3 length is 14 residues. CDR3 protein: CSAPDRGPNQPQHF. The DNA of the CDR3 is TGCAGTGCTCCTGACAGGGGCCCTAATCAGCCCCAGCATTTT.

This clonotype has a handful of counts. The chain links TRBV3-1 to TRBJ2-5; possible D gene TRBD1, 6 bases. Germline CDR1 LGHDT, CDR2 YNNKEL (reference sequence). The CDR3 runs to 12 residues. The V end was cut by 4 bases, the J end by 3 bases, with 6 bases between. The CDR3 here is CASSRTEETQYF. The CDR3 coding sequence is TGTGCCAGCAGCCGGACAGAAGAGACCCAGTACTTC.

This chain links TRBV19 with TRBJ2-2, with 13 bases that match TRBD2. The J segment lost 2 bases and the V segment lost 7 bases, leaving 16 bases of the junction unmatched. This CDR3 contains 20 residues. Germline lookup yields CDR1 LNHDA and CDR2 SQIVND (reference sequence). CDR3 DNA sequence: TGTGCCAGTACCGCCGCCCTTGGACTAGCGGGAGACCCAAACACCGGGGAGCTGTTTTTT. Translation: CASTAALGLAGDPNTGELFF.

The CDR3 DNA reads TGTGCCAGCAGGATAGCGGGAGGGCCCTACGAGCAGTACTTC. Its protein product is CASRIAGGPYEQYF. The chain recombines TRBV6-5 with TRBJ2-7, with 11 nucleotides matching TRBD2. V lost 6 bases and J lost 2; bases outside the gene matches: 3. This CDR3 has 14 residues. The germline gives CDR1 MNHEY, CDR2 SVGAGI.